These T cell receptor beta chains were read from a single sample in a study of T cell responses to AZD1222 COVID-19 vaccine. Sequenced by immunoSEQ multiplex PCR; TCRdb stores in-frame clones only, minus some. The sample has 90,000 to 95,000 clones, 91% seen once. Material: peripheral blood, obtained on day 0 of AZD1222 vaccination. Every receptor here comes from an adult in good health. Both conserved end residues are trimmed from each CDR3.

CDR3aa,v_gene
ASARAQGQVHGYT,TRBV27
ASRAQRAPYGYT,TRBV11-2
ASSDSEASGNEQF,TRBV6-4
ASSYSGGSNYGYT,TRBV6-6
ASRLGVSGNTIY,TRBV6-6
ASSIGTGPSY,TRBV19
ASSDGQREGRRRF,TRBV6-1
ASSQDTAGAGGNSPLH,TRBV4-2
ASSRLAGAGDTQY,TRBV28
AISDQNTGELF,TRBV10-3
ASSPSRLSTGELF,TRBV28
ASSFTQGDYGYT,TRBV7-2
ASSYFIEQF,TRBV3-1/TRBV3-2
ASSSNHRGNYGYT,TRBV7-2
ASSKVAFREKRETQY,TRBV21-1
ASTSGGGQPQH,TRBV12-3/TRBV12-4
ASSRAKNYGYT,TRBV6-5
ASRPRDGLNEKLF,TRBV5-1
ASSPGGSLYEQY,TRBV7-2
ASSLDGQNYGYT,TRBV7-2
ASSPRDYDSYT,TRBV18
AITPAADEKLF,TRBV10-3
ASSLAVPDTQY,TRBV7-2
ASFKTSGGAYEQF,TRBV10-2
ASSVVARQDEQF,TRBV9
ASSLDHRSAPLH,TRBV5-1
ASSPQGAGNTIY,TRBV5-1
ASSVAENARGYT,TRBV9
ASSSRGGENTEAF,TRBV5-1
ASRLKVRGRNTDTQY,TRBV7-2
ATSRAPPRGYT,TRBV15
ASSARKTSAYNEQF,TRBV7-2
ASSQPVGGPLAKNIQY,TRBV4-1
ASSLAGLSYEQY,TRBV7-2
ASRTDTGDRSPLH,TRBV6-5
ASSIRRQGAGQPQH,TRBV19
ASSLAVQETQY,TRBV5-1
ASGFSGGLQPQH,TRBV12-5
ASSAIVRTDTQY,TRBV7-2
ASRYTGTPSSEQY,TRBV7-9
ASSFSNYGYT,TRBV5-8
ASSRGSKIDQPQH,TRBV6-5
ASSLRGVGNTGELF,TRBV7-2